Below are 16 T cell receptor beta chains sequenced from a single sample in a study of early T cells in non-severe SARS-CoV-2 infection. TCRdb reprocessed the 5' RACE reads with MiXCR, giving one entry per CDR3 protein. The sample comprises 30,000 to 40,000 distinct CDR3 sequences, about 3.8% of which are singletons, and 5.9% rests with the top ten. Sequenced material: whole blood. These receptors came from an adult who was a healthcare worker with PCR-confirmed SARS-CoV-2 infection or an uninfected control (not recorded which).

This clonotype was picked up many times. The chain is built from TRBV11-3 and TRBJ2-2, with D possibly being TRBD2 (5 bases). This CDR3 region has 16 residues. CDR1 is SGHNT and CDR2 is YENEEA in the germline V gene. V was cut by 5 bases and J by 1 base, with 14 bases left in between. CDR3 DNA: TGTGCCAGCAGCCCCCAGGAGGCGTTGAACACCGGGGAGCTGTTTTTT. Protein product: CASSPQEALNTGELFF.

In its sample, this clonotype was seen many times. The rearrangement joins TRBV12-5 to TRBJ2-3, with 7 bases that match TRBD2. From germline, CDR1 is LGHNT and CDR2 FRNRAP. CDR3 length equals 13 residues. Trimming took 6 bases from V and 1 from J; bases not matched to a gene: 1. The CDR3: CASGTSGTDTQYF. The CDR3 DNA sequence: TGTGCTAGTGGAACTAGCGGCACAGATACGCAGTATTTT.

This clonotype was observed at least ten times. The CDR3 sequence: CATSDVTSGRRNEQFF. CDR3 in DNA: TGTGCCACCAGTGACGTGACTAGCGGGAGGCGCAATGAGCAGTTCTTC. The chain recombines TRBV24-1 with TRBJ2-1, with 13 bases lining up with TRBD2. CDR3 length: 16 residues. Trimming took 4 bases from V and 6 from J; bases not matched to a gene: 5. The V gene's germline CDR1 is KGHDR and CDR2 SFDVKD.

The table lists this clonotype with a count of one. J is TRBJ2-7 and V is TRBV27; the D gene could be TRBD1 or TRBD2 (5 bases each). The CDR3 has 15 amino acids. Trimming stripped 5 bases from V and 2 bases from J, with 16 bases between. Germline V gene lookup returns CDR1 MNHEY and CDR2 SMNVEV (reference sequence). The CDR3 coding sequence is TGTGCCAGCAGTCCCTGGGAGACGGACACCTACGAGCAGTACTTC. Protein product: CASSPWETDTYEQYF.

This clonotype was counted only a few times. The gene calls are TRBV29-1 and TRBJ2-3, with D possibly matching TRBD2 (6 bases). The CDR3 spans 15 residues. Germline V gene data show CDR1 as SQVTM and CDR2 as ANQGSEA. Between the trimmed V and J ends, which lost 4 bases and 2 bases, there was a span of 16 bases. In nucleotides, the CDR3 is TGCAGCGTTGCAGTGCCGGACTATGACACAGATACGCAGTATTTT. Protein: CSVAVPDYDTDTQYF.

This clonotype was observed many times. The rearrangement joins TRBV4-1 to TRBJ2-1, with 7 nucleotides matching TRBD2. This CDR3 has 15 amino acids. CDR1 and CDR2 (germline): MGHRA, YSYEKL. V was clipped by 6 bases and J by 5 bases; unmatched bases: 10. The CDR3 sequence is CASREGAGPNNEQFF. CDR3 nucleotide sequence: TGCGCCAGCAGGGAAGGAGCGGGGCCCAACAATGAGCAGTTCTTC.

The V and J genes are TRBV28 and TRBJ2-5; a possible D gene is TRBD2 (6 bases). Trimming left V 3 bases short and J 4 bases short, with 15 bases between. CDR3 length: 15 residues. In germline, CDR1 is MDHEN, CDR2 SYDVKM. The CDR3 sequence: CASSLDRAGGETQYF. In nucleotides, the CDR3 is TGTGCCAGCAGTTTGGACCGGGCCGGGGGAGAGACCCAGTACTTC.

The sample holds a few counts of this clonotype. J is TRBJ2-7 and V is TRBV11-2; D remains ambiguous. Looked up from germline, CDR1 is SGHAT and CDR2 is FQNNGV. The CDR3 is 12 residues long. The V and J ends lost 4 bases and 6 bases respectively, with 10 bases between them. The CDR3, as DNA: TGTGCCAGCAGCTCGACCCCTATCGAGCAGTACTTC. Translated: CASSSTPIEQYF. Using reference TRBV11-2 and TRBJ2-7 for the parts outside the CDR3, the full variable domain is EAGVAQSPRYKIIEKRQSVAFWCNPISGHATLYWYQQILGQGPKLLIQFQNNGVVDDSQLPKDRFSAERLKGVDSTLKIQPAKLEDSAVYLCASSSTPIEQYFGPGTRLTVT.

At least ten counts were recorded for this clonotype. The chain couples TRBV5-1 to TRBJ2-5, with 8 positions matching TRBD2. The V gene end was trimmed by 0 bases and the J gene end by 3 bases; junction bases not matched to a gene: 4. The germline V gene encodes CDR1 SGHRS and CDR2 YFSETQ. The CDR3 totals 15 residues. The CDR3 nucleotides read TGCGCCAGCAGCTTGGCGGGAGGGCCGGAAGAGACCCAGTACTTC. Its translation: CASSLAGGPEETQYF.

This clonotype turned up a few times. V and J are TRBV7-2 and TRBJ2-2; no firm D call. V was cut by 5 bases and J by 5 bases, with 15 bases left in between. The CDR3 consists of 15 residues. CDR1 is SGHTA and CDR2 is FQGNSA in the germline V gene. The CDR3 loop reads CASSPRIGRTGELFF. CDR3 coding DNA: TGTGCCAGCAGCCCCAGGATAGGAAGGACCGGGGAGCTGTTTTTT. Supplemented by reference TRBV7-2 and TRBJ2-2, the full variable domain reads GAGVSQSPSNKVTEKGKDVELRCDPISGHTALYWYRQSLGQGLEFLIYFQGNSAPDKSGLPSDRFSAERTGGSVSTLTIQRTQQEDSAVYLCASSPRIGRTGELFFGEGSRLTVL.

There are many counts of this clonotype. This chain connects TRBV28 to TRBJ2-3; 8 nucleotides line up with TRBD2. This CDR3 has 15 residues. Germline loops: CDR1 MDHEN, CDR2 SYDVKM. V gave up 6 bases and J gave up 3 bases; unmatched junction bases: 8. The DNA of the CDR3 is TGTGCCAGCAGCCCGGGGGGGCCGTTTACAGATACGCAGTATTTT. It is translated as CASSPGGPFTDTQYF.

The table lists this clonotype with many counts. The J gene is TRBJ1-2, the V gene TRBV18; 9 positions match TRBD1. The CDR3 length is 16 residues. Germline-derived CDR1 and CDR2 are KGHSH and LQKENI. Unmatched junction bases numbered 4, after V lost 0 bases and J lost 2 bases. CDR3 DNA sequence: TGTGCCAGCTCACCACCGGGGACAGGGAGCAACTATGGCTACACCTTC. This codes for CASSPPGTGSNYGYTF.

This clonotype has only a few counts. The chain combines TRBV7-6 with TRBJ2-3; D is undetermined. V was cut by 5 bases and J by 3 bases, with 6 bases left in between. The CDR3 has 12 residues. Germline V lookup: CDR1 SGHVS, CDR2 FNYEAQ. CDR3 DNA: TGTGCCAGCAGCCACGGGACAGATACGCAGTATTTT. The encoded protein is CASSHGTDTQYF.

In its sample, this clonotype was seen many times. The genes are TRBV11-3 and TRBJ2-3; D not certain. CDR3 length equals 14 residues. Trimming pared 1 base from V and 0 bases from J, leaving 5 bases between. Germline values: CDR1 SGHNT, CDR2 YENEEA. In DNA form, the CDR3 reads TGTGCCAGCAGCTTAGCACCCAGCACAGATACGCAGTATTTT. Encoded protein: CASSLAPSTDTQYF.

This clonotype has a handful of counts. The J gene is TRBJ2-1, the V gene TRBV4-1; 13 nucleotides line up with TRBD2. CDR1 is MGHRA and CDR2 is YSYEKL in the germline V gene. Trimming removed 5 bases from V and 8 bases from J; junction bases left unmatched: 6. The CDR3 is 15 residues long. The CDR3 coding sequence is TGCGCCAGCAGCGCACTAGCGGGAGGGCCTTATGAGCAGTTCTTC. Its protein product is CASSALAGGPYEQFF.

This clonotype appeared many times. V is TRBV28 and J is TRBJ2-2; possible D gene TRBD1, 5 bases. The germline CDR1 and CDR2 sequences are MDHEN and SYDVKM. V lost 4 bases and J 1 base, leaving 25 bases between the germline ends. The CDR3 runs 20 residues. CDR3 residues: CASSSSDSRGPLLNTGELFF. The CDR3 DNA follows: TGTGCCAGCAGTTCCTCAGACTCAAGGGGCCCCTTGTTGAACACCGGGGAGCTGTTTTTT.